This TCR beta chain was documented in a study of response to subunit inactivated influenza vaccine. Study-wide points: The authors proposed limited new T cell recruitment per seasonal influenza vaccination.

V was trimmed by 4 bases and J by 5 bases, leaving 12 bases between them. The germline gives CDR1 LGHDT, CDR2 YNNKEL (reference sequence). The CDR3 covers 14 residues. One entry per CDR3 protein results from TCRdb running MiXCR on the RT-PCR reads. The sample lists roughly 780,000 distinct CDR3 sequences; about a fifth were seen once. A few counts support this clonotype. Antigen unknown. The TCR was taken from a man over 45 who received an inactivated influenza vaccine. This chain uses TRBV3-1 with TRBJ2-1; D not certain. The sample in question was PBMCs from blood, obtained more than 4 days after vaccination. CDR3 loop: CASSLGSSNNEQFF. DNA for the CDR3: TGTGCCAGCAGCCTGGGCTCCTCTAACAATGAGCAGTTCTTC.